This T cell receptor (beta chain) was profiled in a study of cytomegalovirus exposure and HLA in healthy donors. There were likely unrecorded immune exposures, though donors were nominally healthy when sampled. Trimming removed 0 bases at V and 2 bases at J, with 9 bases between. Germline CDR1 is SGHRS and CDR2 is YFSETQ. CDR3 size: 15 residues. The PCR contained 60 Vbeta and 13 Jbeta primers. Measured with immunoSEQ multiplex PCR; TCRdb has only the in-frame clones, and not every one. This sample contains about 120,000 clones. Study-level points and caveats: Judged likely to be a sequencing artifact was a cluster of highly shared sequence variants.

About this clone: Antigen: not known.

The chain joins TRBV5-1 to TRBJ1-3, with no clear D. The specimen was PBMCs. The TCR sequence derives from a man younger than 35 in good health and CMV-seronegative. CDR3 residues: CASSLALATGNTIYF. The CDR3, as DNA: TGCGCCAGCAGCTTGGCCCTGGCAACTGGAAACACCATATATTTT.